Listed here are 24 T cell receptor beta chains from one sample, sequenced in a study of CD8+CD57+ T cells in acquired aplastic anemia. Investigators profiled TCR beta VDJ and CDR3 from genomic DNA template. TCRdb analysed the reads with MiXCR anew, one entry per CDR3 protein. The data show 150,000 to 200,000 distinct CDR3 sequences, 65% to 75% seen once. Patients chosen for sequencing had shown CD8+CD57+ cell expansion by flow cytometry. Specimen: sorted CD4+, CD8+, or CD8+CD57+ T cells (not recorded which) from PBMCs. The receptors were gathered from a human donor with aplastic anemia.

The V gene is TRBV2, the J gene TRBJ2-7, with 7 bases identical to TRBD2. CDR3 length: 13 residues. The V segment lost 4 bases and the J segment 3 bases; nucleotides outside the gene matches: 3. Per the germline V gene, CDR1 is SNHLY and CDR2 is FYNNEI. CDR3 nucleotides: TGTGCCAGCAGTGCCGGGAGGAGCTACGAGCAGTACTTC. Encoded protein: CASSAGRSYEQYF.

This sequence joins TRBV20-1 and TRBJ2-7; 8 nucleotides align to TRBD2. The V gene's germline CDR1 is DFQATT and CDR2 SNEGSKA (reference sequence). Losses at the gene ends were 6 bases for V and 7 bases for J; bases not matched to a gene: 11. This CDR3 comprises 13 residues. CDR3 coding DNA: TGCAGTGCCGAGCGGGAGAGCGGAGGGGAGCAGTACTTC. Protein sequence: CSAERESGGEQYF.

The rearrangement joins TRBV29-1 to TRBJ1-4; no clear D. Trimming removed 4 bases at V and 10 bases at J, with 19 bases between. The CDR3 is 14 amino acids. CDR1 and CDR2 from the germline V gene are SQVTM and ANQGSEA. In nucleotides, the CDR3 is TGCAGCGTTGCAACGTCAGCCTCAAGAGGAAAACTGTTTTTT. Protein sequence: CSVATSASRGKLFF. Full variable domain (outside the CDR3, taken from reference TRBV29-1 and TRBJ1-4): SAVISQKPSRDICQRGTSLTIQCQVDSQVTMMFWYRQQPGQSLTLIATANQGSEATYESGFVIDKFPISRPNLTFSTLTVSNMSPEDSSIYLCSVATSASRGKLFFGSGTQLSVL.

In this sample, this clonotype turned up a few times. The V and J genes are TRBV7-2 and TRBJ1-6; D ambiguous. The CDR3 spans 11 residues. Germline values: CDR1 SGHTA, CDR2 FQGNSA. Between the trimmed V and J ends, which lost 1 base and 15 bases, there was a span of 7 bases. The CDR3: CASSLDSLLHF. Written as DNA, the CDR3 is TGTGCCAGCAGCTTAGACAGTCTCCTCCACTTT.

CDR3 residues: CASSIGGTARATGELFF. DNA for the CDR3: TGTGCCAGTAGTATAGGAGGCACAGCTCGCGCCACCGGGGAGCTGTTTTTT. The rearrangement links TRBV19 to TRBJ2-2; D uncertain. Deletions cut 1 base from V and 4 bases from J, with 16 bases between. Germline V gene sequence: CDR1 LNHDA, CDR2 SQIVND (reference sequence). The CDR3 extends over 17 amino acids.

The chain uses TRBV20-1 and TRBJ2-1, with TRBD1 matching over 9 bases. V lost 4 bases to trimming and J lost 2 bases; unmatched junction nucleotides: 6. CDR1 is DFQATT, CDR2 SNEGSKA, per germline (reference sequence). The CDR3 is made up of 15 amino acids. Here the CDR3 reads CSANLGTGTYNEQFF. CDR3 sequence (DNA): TGCAGTGCTAACCTCGGGACAGGGACCTACAATGAGCAGTTCTTC.

This clonotype came up a few times. This chain joins TRBV15 and TRBJ2-5; D is uncertain. The V end was cut by 1 base, the J end by 3 bases, with 6 bases between. The length of the CDR3 is 13 residues. Germline lookup yields CDR1 LNHNV and CDR2 YYDKDF (reference sequence). The CDR3 region is CATSRGAKETQYF. Written as DNA, the CDR3 is TGTGCCACCAGCAGAGGAGCCAAAGAGACCCAGTACTTC.

The chain is built from TRBV20-1 and TRBJ2-5, with D maybe TRBD1 (7 bases). The CDR3 consists of 15 residues. V lost 1 base to trimming and J lost 6 bases, with 18 bases between them. In germline, CDR1 is DFQATT, CDR2 SNEGSKA (reference sequence). CDR3 coding DNA: TGCAGTGCTAGAGCCCCGTGGCAGGGGGGAAAGACCCAGTACTTC. Translating it yields CSARAPWQGGKTQYF.

This clonotype was detected only a few times. The gene calls are TRBV2 and TRBJ1-1, with TRBD1 matching over 8 bases. Germline V gene data show CDR1 as SNHLY and CDR2 as FYNNEI. CDR3 size: 12 residues. V shed 7 bases, J shed 7 bases, and the junction held 5 bases outside the gene matches. CDR3 region: CASIGQGGEAFF. CDR3 in DNA: TGTGCCAGCATCGGACAGGGTGGTGAAGCTTTCTTT. Combining the CDR3 with reference TRBV2 and TRBJ1-1 gives the whole variable domain EPEVTQTPSHQVTQMGQEVILRCVPISNHLYFYWYRQILGQKVEFLVSFYNNEISEKSEIFDDQFSVERPDGSNFTLKIRSTKLEDSAMYFCASIGQGGEAFFGQGTRLTVV.

The chain joins TRBV7-9 to TRBJ2-7, with D perhaps matching TRBD1 or TRBD2 (5 bases each). V lost 6 bases, J lost 0 bases, and 15 bases lay in between. CDR1 SEHNR and CDR2 FQNEAQ come from the germline V gene (reference sequence). The CDR3 extends over 15 amino acids. CDR3: CASRATGTVSYEQYF. DNA for the CDR3: TGTGCCAGCAGAGCAACCGGGACGGTCTCCTACGAGCAGTACTTC.

This chain connects TRBV5-1 to TRBJ1-1, with TRBD1 matching 7 bases. CDR1 is SGHRS, CDR2 YFSETQ, per germline. With V trimmed by 4 bases and J by 8 bases, 5 bases remained unmatched. The CDR3 totals 12 residues. CDR3 region: CASSPETGEAFF. Written as DNA, the CDR3 is TGCGCCAGCAGCCCAGAGACAGGGGAAGCTTTCTTT.

This clonotype has more than one count but fewer than ten. The chain has TRBV7-8 and TRBJ1-5; TRBD1 matches 9 bases. The germline CDR1 and CDR2 sequences are SGHVS and FQNEAQ. Trimming cost V 5 bases and J 2 bases; bases outside gene matches: 4. This CDR3 has 15 amino acids. This CDR3 reads CASSIQGAGNQPQHF. The CDR3 region has the DNA TGTGCCAGCAGCATACAGGGGGCCGGCAATCAGCCCCAGCATTTT.

The chain joins TRBV9 to TRBJ1-1, with D perhaps TRBD1 (6 bases). The V gene's germline CDR1 is SGDLS and CDR2 YYNGEE. The CDR3 length is 15 residues. V lost 3 bases to trimming and J lost 1 base, with 13 bases between them. The CDR3 bases are TGTGCCAGCAGCGCCAACCCGGGACAGAACACTGAAGCTTTCTTT. It yields the protein CASSANPGQNTEAFF.

V is TRBV9 and J is TRBJ2-5; 7 bases align to TRBD2. Germline CDR1 SGDLS, CDR2 YYNGEE. J was trimmed by 5 bases and V by 3 bases; bases with no gene match: 7. The CDR3 is 14 residues long. CDR3 protein: CASSARGVKETQYF. DNA of the CDR3: TGTGCCAGCAGCGCTCGGGGGGTAAAGGAGACCCAGTACTTC.

The J gene is TRBJ1-2, the V gene TRBV6-4; D is possibly TRBD1 (5 bases). Trimming pared 5 bases from V and 5 bases from J, leaving 15 bases between. Germline V CDR1 and CDR2: MRHNA, SNTAGT. The CDR3 is 14 residues long. The CDR3 reads CASSRDAGLYGYTF. For the CDR3, the DNA is TGTGCCAGCAGTAGGGACGCCGGTTTGTATGGCTACACCTTC.

This clonotype was detected ten times or more. The CDR3 DNA is TGTGCCAGCAGTGAATGGGGACAGGGGGCTTATACCCACGAGCAGTACTTC. Translating gives CASSEWGQGAYTHEQYF. The rearrangement joins TRBV6-1 to TRBJ2-7; 12 bases map to TRBD1. V shed 2 bases, J shed 5 bases, and the junction held 10 bases outside the gene matches. The germline gives CDR1 MNHNS, CDR2 SASEGT. This CDR3 has 17 amino acids.

The chain links TRBV20-1 to TRBJ1-2; D gene unclear. CDR1 is DFQATT and CDR2 is SNEGSKA in the germline V gene (reference sequence). The V end lost 6 bases, the J end lost 12 bases, and 11 bases lay between the germline ends. CDR3 length equals 9 residues. The CDR3 is CSADFTHTF. CDR3 nucleotides: TGCAGTGCCGACTTTACACACACCTTC.

This chain connects TRBV9 to TRBJ2-7; D ambiguous. The CDR3 runs 8 residues. Germline loops: CDR1 SGDLS, CDR2 YYNGEE. This CDR3 is CASSGGNV. The DNA for the CDR3 is TGTGCCAGCAGCGGCGGTAACGTC.

The chain links TRBV5-6 to TRBJ1-1; tentatively, D is TRBD1 (6 bases). This CDR3 has 16 residues. Germline-derived CDR1 and CDR2 are SGHDT and YYEEEE. Trimming stripped 1 base from V and 10 bases from J, with 23 bases between. DNA for the CDR3: TGTGCCAGCAGCTTGAGCCCGGGACAACTAGGGGTAGGAGCTTTCTTT. Residues: CASSLSPGQLGVGAFF.

The rearrangement joins TRBV5-1 to TRBJ2-7; D is possibly TRBD1 (5 bases). V lost 4 bases to trimming and J lost 0 bases, with 11 bases between them. Germline loops: CDR1 SGHRS, CDR2 YFSETQ. The CDR3 runs to 14 residues. Here the CDR3 reads CASSPHRSSYEQYF. The DNA for the CDR3 is TGCGCCAGCAGCCCGCACAGGAGCTCCTACGAGCAGTACTTC.

The chain links TRBV7-8 to TRBJ2-2; D tentatively fits TRBD1 or TRBD2 (5 bases each). CDR3 size: 15 residues. Deletions cut 5 bases from V and 6 bases from J, with 16 bases between. Germline V CDR1 and CDR2: SGHVS, FQNEAQ. The CDR3 loop reads CASSPSSGAAGELFF. DNA of the CDR3: TGTGCCAGCAGCCCAAGCTCCGGGGCGGCCGGGGAGCTGTTTTTT.

This clonotype was detected a few times. The chain joins TRBV7-9 to TRBJ1-5; D not resolved. With 2 bases removed from V and 1 base from J, the gap between germline ends came to 0 bases. The CDR3 length is 12 residues. Germline assignment: CDR1 SEHNR and CDR2 FQNEAQ (reference sequence). The DNA for the CDR3 is TGTGCCAGCAGCTTAAGCAATCAGCCCCAGCATTTT. Residues: CASSLSNQPQHF. The full variable domain, with the rest looked up from reference TRBV7-9 and TRBJ1-5, is DTGVSQNPRHKITKRGQNVTFRCDPISEHNRLYWYRQTLGQGPEFLTYFQNEAQLEKSRLLSDRFSAERPKGSFSTLEIQRTEQGDSAMYLCASSLSNQPQHFGDGTRLSIL.

J is TRBJ1-5 and V is TRBV10-3, with D unresolved. Germline V lookup: CDR1 ENHRY, CDR2 SYGVKD. The CDR3 covers 15 residues. V lost 0 bases and J lost 0, with 6 bases in between. In nucleotides, the CDR3 is TGTGCCATCAGTGAGTCCGGGCATAGCAATCAGCCCCAGCATTTT. This gives the protein CAISESGHSNQPQHF.

V is TRBV12-3 or TRBV12-4 and J is TRBJ2-4; D is possibly TRBD2 (6 bases). This CDR3 contains 17 residues. Trimming shortened V by 5 bases and J by 8 bases, and 25 bases separated the two germline ends. DNA for the CDR3: TGTGCCAGCAGTAAGGCAGGGTGGGGGGTACAATTAGACATTCAGTACTTC. It specifies CASSKAGWGVQLDIQYF.